This is a list of T cell receptor beta chains from one sample in a study of vaccination effects on CD4 cells after COVID-19. Antigens of these TCRs are unknown. Measured with immunoSEQ multiplex PCR; TCRdb has only the in-frame clones, and not every one. The table records 65,000 to 90,000 clones, 60% to 85% of them present only once. The sequenced sample was CD4+ T cells from PBMCs cultured with SARS-CoV-2 spike peptides, obtained before COVID-19 vaccination. These receptors were obtained from a human donor who received a COVID-19 vaccine. Both conserved end residues are part of each CDR3. The D gene is left open where the match is weak. A row's size may be missing; if present it is once, few, many or a size class.

cdr3_nt	cdr3_aa	cdr3_length	v_call	j_call	d_call	clone_size
TGCGCCAGCAGCTTGGGGACAGGACGATACGAAAAACTGTTTTTT	CASSLGTGRYEKLFF	15	TRBV5-1	TRBJ1-4	TRBD1	NA
TGCGCCAGCAGCCCCAGGACAGGGGAAAACATTCAGTACTTC	CASSPRTGENIQYF	14	TRBV5-1	TRBJ2-4	TRBD1	NA
TGTGCCAGCAGCCCTATTCAAGTCTCGAACACTGAAGCTTTCTTT	CASSPIQVSNTEAFF	15	TRBV3-1/TRBV3-2	TRBJ1-1	NA	NA
TGCGCCAGCAGTAAGGGCATGAACACTGAAGCTTTCTTT	CASSKGMNTEAFF	13	TRBV10-2	TRBJ1-1	NA	NA
TGTGCCAGCAGTTCCGGGACCGAGGCTAATGAAAAACTGTTTTTT	CASSSGTEANEKLFF	15	TRBV5-4	TRBJ1-4	NA	NA
TGTGCCAGCAGTACCCCTTATGCGGGGGGCGGTCCACCCCTCCACTTT	CASSTPYAGGGPPLHF	16	TRBV28	TRBJ1-6	NA	NA
TGCGCCAGCAGCTCACAGGGAAGTACCCTCACAGATACGCAGTATTTT	CASSSQGSTLTDTQYF	16	TRBV5-1	TRBJ2-3	NA	NA
TGTGCCAGTAGTATACTGACCGGGACAAGACTCTCTGGAAACACCATATATTTT	CASSILTGTRLSGNTIYF	18	TRBV19	TRBJ1-3	NA	NA
TGCGCCAGCAACCAGGGGGCGCGCACAGATACGCAGTATTTT	CASNQGARTDTQYF	14	TRBV5-1	TRBJ2-3	TRBD1	NA
TGTGCCACCAGTGACCGGACGGACACTGAAAAACTGTTTTTT	CATSDRTDTEKLFF	14	TRBV24-1	TRBJ1-4	NA	NA
TGTGCCTGGTCCGAACAGGGGACGAGCTATGGCTACACCTTC	CAWSEQGTSYGYTF	14	TRBV30	TRBJ1-2	TRBD1	NA
TGTGCCAGCAGCCGGACGGTTAAAGAGCCCCAGCATTTT	CASSRTVKEPQHF	13	TRBV6-1	TRBJ1-5	NA	NA
TGTGCCAGCAGCCTGACCGGGACATGGGGAAACACCATATATTTT	CASSLTGTWGNTIYF	15	TRBV6-5	TRBJ1-3	NA	once
TGTGCCAGCAGTTCTGGACTAGCGAGAGACAATGAGCAGTTCTTC	CASSSGLARDNEQFF	15	TRBV6-1	TRBJ2-1	TRBD2	NA
TGTGCCAGCAGTTACTCGGGACAGAACAATGAAAAACTGTTTTTT	CASSYSGQNNEKLFF	15	TRBV6-6	TRBJ1-4	TRBD1	NA
TGTGCCAGCAGCCTATCCCGTCAGAGCTCCTACAATGAGCAGTTCTTC	CASSLSRQSSYNEQFF	16	TRBV7-2	TRBJ2-1	NA	NA
TGTGCCAGCAGGGCACCGGAAACTGGAAACACCATATATTTT	CASRAPETGNTIYF	14	TRBV6-1	TRBJ1-3	NA	NA
TGCGCCAGCAGCTTGGTATCAGGGGGAGAGACCCAGTACTTC	CASSLVSGGETQYF	14	TRBV5-1	TRBJ2-5	TRBD1	NA
TGTGCCACCAGCGCCCGGTGGGGGAAAGAGACCCAGTACTTC	CATSARWGKETQYF	14	TRBV15	TRBJ2-5	NA	once
TGTGCCAGCAGTTCTGTATCTCCACTGTTTTTT	CASSSVSPLFF	11	TRBV28	TRBJ1-4	NA	NA
TGTGCCGCGAGACCTAGCGGGGGGGCAGGGAATGAGCAGTTCTTC	CAARPSGGAGNEQFF	15	TRBV10-3	TRBJ2-1	TRBD2	NA
TGTGCCAGCAGCTTAAAGGGCAGGGGGTCCTCTGGAAACACCATATATTTT	CASSLKGRGSSGNTIYF	17	TRBV7-3	TRBJ1-3	TRBD1	NA
TGTGCCAGCAGTTCGGGACTAGCGGGCTACACTGAGCAGTTCTTC	CASSSGLAGYTEQFF	15	TRBV6-5	TRBJ2-1	TRBD2	NA
TGTGCCAGCAGCTATAACCGGGGTAGCGCTGAAGCTTTCTTT	CASSYNRGSAEAFF	14	TRBV7-9	TRBJ1-1	NA	NA
TGTGCCAGCAGTTTAAGATATACTGGGGCCAACGTCCTGACTTTC	CASSLRYTGANVLTF	15	TRBV2	TRBJ2-6	NA	few
TGCGCCAGCAGTCCAATTCGGGCCGGGGAAAAGTCACCCCTCCACTTT	CASSPIRAGEKSPLHF	16	TRBV4-1	TRBJ1-6	NA	NA
TGTGCCAGCAGTCCGAGTAGCGGGGGCCACAATGAGCAGTTCTTC	CASSPSSGGHNEQFF	15	TRBV6-2/TRBV6-3	TRBJ2-1	TRBD2	NA
TGTGCCAGCAGCCAAGAATCTACTTCTGGGCTGTTTTTT	CASSQESTSGLFF	13	TRBV3-1/TRBV3-2	TRBJ2-2	NA	few
TGTGCCACCAGTGATACCCGGGAAGGCGGCTCTGGCTACACCTTC	CATSDTREGGSGYTF	15	TRBV24-1	TRBJ1-2	NA	once
TGTGCCTGGAGTTTCTTGCGGGGGGGCTCTCAAGAGACCCAGTACTTC	CAWSFLRGGSQETQYF	16	TRBV30	TRBJ2-5	TRBD2	NA
TGTGCCAGCAGTGAAGAGTACAGGGCCACTGAAGCTTTCTTT	CASSEEYRATEAFF	14	TRBV2	TRBJ1-1	NA	NA
TGCGCCAGCAGTCCCTATTCCGGGACAGGTTTGCACACCATATATTTT	CASSPYSGTGLHTIYF	16	TRBV4-1	TRBJ1-3	TRBD1	NA
TGCAGCGTTGCTTTCCAGGGGGCCCTCGCTTCGGAAGCTTTCTTT	CSVAFQGALASEAFF	15	TRBV29-1	TRBJ1-1	TRBD1	few
TGTGCCAGCAGTTCGTTTGGGCGGGGGGCCAGGAATGAGCAGTTCTTC	CASSSFGRGARNEQFF	16	TRBV6-2/TRBV6-3	TRBJ2-1	TRBD2	NA
TGTGCCAGTAATGGTCCGCTAGCGGCGCACAATGAGCAGTTCTTC	CASNGPLAAHNEQFF	15	TRBV19	TRBJ2-1	TRBD2	NA
TGTGCCAGCAGCCTGACCGGGACAGGGGACACAGATACGCAGTATTTT	CASSLTGTGDTDTQYF	16	TRBV3-1/TRBV3-2	TRBJ2-3	TRBD1	NA
TGTGCCAGCAGCCATTTTTGGGAAGCTTTCTTT	CASSHFWEAFF	11	TRBV3-1/TRBV3-2	TRBJ1-1	NA	NA
TGTGCCAGCAGCCAAGTCGGGGGGGGCAATACGCAGTATTTT	CASSQVGGGNTQYF	14	TRBV3-1/TRBV3-2	TRBJ2-3	TRBD2	NA
TGTGCCAGCAGTTACGCCTCAGGGAACACCGGGGAGCTGTTTTTT	CASSYASGNTGELFF	15	TRBV6-2/TRBV6-3	TRBJ2-2	NA	NA
TGCGCCAGCAGCTTGGTCGGGCGGGACTTTTACAATGAGCAGTTCTTC	CASSLVGRDFYNEQFF	16	TRBV5-1	TRBJ2-1	NA	NA
TGCAGCGTTGAGAGGCCCATAGTAGTGAACACTGAAGCTTTCTTT	CSVERPIVVNTEAFF	15	TRBV29-1	TRBJ1-1	NA	NA